This T cell receptor beta chain was retrieved from a study of T cells in Graves' hyperthyroidism and ophthalmopathy. This clonotype was picked up many times. Trimming at V came to 6 bases and at J to 5 bases, leaving 5 bases not matched to a gene. The CDR3 spans 13 residues. The source material, RNA transcripts, was used to amplify TCR beta CDR3 regions. In the first-round RT-PCR of the TCR CDR3, the HTBI primer set was used. TCRdb re-analysed the multiplex PCR reads in MiXCR, keeping a single row per CDR3 protein. The data contain hundreds of thousands of distinct CDR3 sequences, around a fifth of them singletons.

The TCR sequence derives from a woman in her seventies with Graves' ophthalmopathy. This chain joins TRBV12-3 or TRBV12-4 and TRBJ2-5; 8 positions agree with TRBD1. The sequenced material came from blood. CDR3 residues: CASRRDRLETQYF. In DNA, the CDR3 is TGTGCCAGCAGGAGGGACAGGCTGGAGACCCAGTACTTC.